The following is a TCR beta chain sequence with its context. Its specific antigen is unknown. The record has no base qualities; no much larger clone is one base away. The data were taken from a study of shared T cell receptors in the human thymus (dated by TCRdb to 2020 to 2022). Context from the whole study: The study examined how self-reactive, shared T-cell receptor alpha chains are generated in the human thymus.

There are 18 amino acids in the CDR3, from cysteine to phenylalanine inclusive. The read is trimmed to its CDR3 DNA, 54 bases read in frame from base 1. The library was prepared using the immunoSEQ multiplex PCR assay. TCRdb obtained this table from immuneACCESS and retained in-frame rearrangements with V and J assigned. These tables miss some clones; where compared with another copy, unresolved V genes account for less than half of the shortfall, and the remainder is unexplained. For this sample the table gives hundreds of thousands of clones, of which around 78% were detected only once. 0.013% of the sample is held by the ten biggest clonotypes. This sample was also put to use in a study of human thymus T cells. The second study, in turn, reports: Donors were immunologically healthy infants undergoing open corrective cardiac surgery for congenital heart defects in Finland. The thymus tissue came from surgical resects taken out during corrective cardiac surgery. Usage of V and J gene segments appeared to be biased in both the thymic and the peripheral blood repertoires. The related research reported highly overlapping thymic TCR repertoires among unrelated individuals. The study characterized TCR alpha and beta repertoires from under ten infant thymus samples and a few related peripheral blood samples. Donor ages ranged from about 7 to 250 days, and the cohort comprised over five male and a couple of female infants. Thymocytes were released mechanically from tissue and stored at -70 °C as pellets of about 9-32 million cells. A QIAsymphony instrument was used to extract genomic DNA from frozen cell pellets. The immunoSEQ multiplex PCR assay was used to amplify the TCRB and TCRAD loci from a standardized quantity of quality-controlled genomic DNA. The amplicons spanned the V(D)J region and were long enough to cover the CDR3 and allow V and J genes to be identified. The commercial immunoSEQ service was used to sequence amplicons on an Illumina platform. Corrections for primer bias and sequencing errors followed previously described methods, while TCRAD and TCRB definitions were based on the IMGT database. The repertoires were analysed using immunoSEQ Analyzer 3.0 and VDJTools for basic statistics, V/J segment usage, diversity estimates, rarefaction and pairwise overlap. Chao1, ChaoE, Efron-Thisted, Shannon and inverse Simpson indices were used to estimate diversity, which was also estimated on datasets down-sampled to the smallest sample. Repertoire overlap used strict matching of CDR3 nucleotide sequence, V gene and J gene, with Jaccard-based multidimensional scaling clustering. On average, thymus samples gave about 810,000 unique TCRB clonotypes, whereas blood samples gave about 84,000.

Sequenced sample: thymocytes. The chain employs TRBV21-1 and TRBJ2-1; the table's TRBD2 call for D was not verified on the DNA. TRBV21-1 corresponds to a pseudogene. This clonotype was sampled from a boy in the first two years of life with a congenital heart defect. Donor details come from another sample of the same person, matched by shared clones. The CDR3 has the sequence CASSLLDPNDLSYNEQFF. The DNA reads TGTGCCAGCAGTCTACTAGACCCGAACGACCTCTCCTACAATGAGCAGTTCTTC.